A single TCR beta chain is shown here with its context. RNA totalling about 0.5 to 1 ug underwent reverse transcription with random hexamers. TCRdb re-derived calls from the immunoSEQ multiplex PCR reads in MiXCR, one entry per CDR3 protein. The repertoire holds over 300,000 distinct CDR3 sequences, 92% seen once, with more than 0.06% in the top ten. The J segment lost 7 bases and the V segment lost 1 base, leaving 10 bases of the junction unmatched. Germline V gene lookup returns CDR1 SGHTA and CDR2 FQGNSA. The CDR3 runs to 17 residues. This record belongs to a study of CD8 T cells in Susac syndrome.

The origin of this receptor is a human donor with multiple sclerosis. The specimen sequenced was CD4+ T cells from PBMCs. The genes are TRBV7-2 and TRBJ2-1, with TRBD2 identical over 10 bases. For the CDR3, the DNA is TGTGCCAGCAGCTTAGTGAGCGGGGGGGGGCCGCTGAATGAGCAGTTCTTC. Protein product: CASSLVSGGGPLNEQFF.